The clone carrying this T cell receptor beta chain appeared a few times. Its target is unknown. The sample originates from a study of early T cells in non-severe SARS-CoV-2 infection. The wider study: Sequencing input comprised bulk RNA from unsorted whole blood; chain pairing was not available.

Individually, cDNA molecules had unique molecular identifiers attached to them. MiXCR, applied by TCRdb to the 5' RACE reads, yields one record per CDR3 protein. The data contain 55,000 or so distinct CDR3 sequences, about an eighth of them singletons. The CDR3 is 14 residues long. CDR1 MNHNY and CDR2 SVGAGI come from the germline V gene (reference sequence). V dropped 3 bases and J dropped 5 bases, with 13 bases sitting between them. Study-wide results and limits: Anti-spike CD8 responses were favored in VDJdb matching, and private and CD4 specificities were missed.

The sequence derives from an adult who was a healthcare worker with PCR-confirmed SARS-CoV-2 infection or an uninfected control (not recorded which). V is TRBV6-6 and J is TRBJ1-1; D may be TRBD1 (6 bases). Sequences were obtained from whole blood. CDR3 nucleotide sequence: TGTGCCAGCAGTTATCAGGGGATTGGAACTGAAGCTTTCTTT. Translation: CASSYQGIGTEAFF.